A single sample gave rise to the 22 T cell receptor beta chains below, sequenced in a study of T cells in Graves' hyperthyroidism and ophthalmopathy. Researchers took RNA transcripts and amplified the TCR beta CDR3 regions from them. The TCR CDR3 first-round RT-PCR relied on the HTBI primer set. TCRdb re-called the multiplex PCR reads with MiXCR, one entry per CDR3 protein. The data contain about 600,000 distinct CDR3 sequences, 11% to 15% of them singletons. The specimen was blood. The receptors shown here come from a woman under 30 with Graves' ophthalmopathy.

The chain recombines TRBV4-1 with TRBJ2-3; the match to TRBD2 covers 7 bases. V trimming: 2 bases; J trimming: 0 bases; junction bases outside the gene matches: 14. This CDR3 contains 19 residues. The germline CDR1 and CDR2 sequences are MGHRA and YSYEKL. CDR3 nucleotide sequence: TGCGCCAGCAGCCAACGCCCCCTGGGGGGGACTCTGAGCACAGATACGCAGTATTTT. Translated, it gives CASSQRPLGGTLSTDTQYF.

This clonotype occurred many times. J is TRBJ2-7 and V is TRBV28; 9 nucleotides align to TRBD2. The CDR3 extends over 15 amino acids. The J segment lost 2 bases and the V segment lost 5 bases, leaving 7 bases of the junction unmatched. Germline values: CDR1 MDHEN, CDR2 SYDVKM. CDR3 in DNA: TGTGCCAGCAGTGCTCGGGCTAGCGGGACCTACGAGCAGTACTTC. The encoded protein is CASSARASGTYEQYF. Complete variable domain (other parts from reference TRBV28 and TRBJ2-7): DVKVTQSSRYLVKRTGEKVFLECVQDMDHENMFWYRQDPGLGLRLIYFSYDVKMKEKGDIPEGYSVSREKKERFSLILESASTNQTSMYLCASSARASGTYEQYFGPGTRLTVT.

This clonotype was seen repeatedly, ten times or more. The chain uses TRBV3-1 and TRBJ2-2; D unclear. The CDR3 covers 14 residues. The germline CDR1 and CDR2 sequences are LGHDT and YNNKEL (reference sequence). V lost 4 bases to trimming and J lost 6 bases, with 12 bases between them. CDR3 sequence reads: CASSRDVQAGELFF. The DNA of the CDR3 is TGTGCCAGCAGCCGCGACGTTCAGGCCGGGGAGCTGTTTTTT.

This clonotype has just a few counts. V and J are TRBV7-9 and TRBJ1-4; D possibly corresponds to TRBD1 (5 bases). V was cut by 5 bases and J by 12 bases, with 13 bases left in between. The length of the CDR3 is 12 residues. CDR1 and CDR2 (germline): SEHNR, FQNEAQ (reference sequence). The CDR3: CASSPGPRELFF. In DNA form, the CDR3 reads TGTGCCAGCAGCCCAGGCCCCAGGGAACTGTTTTTT. The variable domain in full, completed from reference TRBV7-9 and TRBJ1-4, reads DTGVSQNPRHKITKRGQNVTFRCDPISEHNRLYWYRQTLGQGPEFLTYFQNEAQLEKSRLLSDRFSAERPKGSFSTLEIQRTEQGDSAMYLCASSPGPRELFFGSGTQLSVL.

In this sample, this clonotype turned up many times. The rearrangement uses TRBV5-1 and TRBJ2-7, with D uncertain. The germline V and J ends were trimmed by 2 bases and 5 bases, with 14 bases remaining between them. The CDR3 is 14 residues long. Germline V gives CDR1 SGHRS, CDR2 YFSETQ. In nucleotides, the CDR3 is TGCGCCAGCAGCTTCCGGGCAGTACCAAACGAGCAGTACTTC. It yields the protein CASSFRAVPNEQYF.

On this clonotype: A much larger clone differs by one base, so this may be a read error. The chain has TRBV3-1 and TRBJ2-1, with D possibly being TRBD2 (6 bases). The CDR3 covers 14 residues. Germline V gives CDR1 LGHDT, CDR2 YNNKEL (reference sequence). Between the trimmed V and J ends, which lost 4 bases and 8 bases, there was a span of 15 bases. The CDR3 loop reads CASSPKTSFYEQFF. The DNA for the CDR3 is TGTGCCAGCAGCCCCAAGACTAGTTTCTATGAGCAGTTCTTC.

The chain is built from TRBV4-2 and TRBJ2-5, with D uncertain. V lost 3 bases to trimming and J lost 2 bases, with 10 bases between them. From germline, CDR1 is LGHNA and CDR2 YNFKEQ. This CDR3 spans 14 amino acids. The CDR3 is CASSQARLQETQYF. DNA of the CDR3: TGTGCCAGCAGCCAGGCCAGACTGCAAGAGACCCAGTACTTC.

This clonotype was counted at least ten times. The chain couples TRBV6-1 to TRBJ2-1; D remains unclear. The length of the CDR3 is 18 residues. Germline loops: CDR1 MNHNS, CDR2 SASEGT. V lost 5 bases to trimming and J lost 0 bases, with 20 bases between them. The CDR3 loop is CASSYPRSADGSYNEQFF. As DNA, the CDR3 is TGTGCCAGCAGTTACCCCCGGTCGGCGGACGGCTCCTACAATGAGCAGTTCTTC.

This rearrangement joins TRBV6-1 to TRBJ2-1, with 9 bases identical to TRBD2. Trimming removed 8 bases from V and 2 bases from J; junction bases left unmatched: 7. This CDR3 has 15 residues. Germline assignment: CDR1 MNHNS and CDR2 SASEGT. CDR3: CASPQAGGTYNEQFF. The CDR3 bases are TGTGCCAGCCCCCAAGCGGGAGGAACCTACAATGAGCAGTTCTTC.

This clonotype has a count of ten or more. The chain is built from TRBV9 and TRBJ2-7; D could derive from TRBD1 or TRBD2 (5 bases each). Germline V gene lookup returns CDR1 SGDLS and CDR2 YYNGEE. The ends were cut back, 4 bases at V and 5 bases at J, with 16 bases in the middle. CDR3 length: 14 residues. The CDR3 sequence: CASSYLARGDEQYF. The CDR3 DNA reads TGTGCCAGCAGCTATCTAGCTAGGGGAGACGAGCAGTACTTC.

This clonotype was counted many times. The chain links TRBV27 to TRBJ2-7; TRBD1 aligns across 7 bases. Germline CDR1 MNHEY, CDR2 SMNVEV (reference sequence). The CDR3 extends over 14 amino acids. V lost 3 bases to trimming and J lost 2 bases; unmatched junction nucleotides: 4. The DNA of the CDR3 is TGTGCCAGCAGTTTGGCGACAGGGCCCTACGAGCAGTACTTC. It yields the protein CASSLATGPYEQYF.

This chain uses TRBV5-8 with TRBJ2-1; 13 nucleotides match TRBD2. V gave up 3 bases and J gave up 4 bases; unmatched junction bases: 4. CDR1 is SGHTS and CDR2 is YDEGEE in the germline V gene. The CDR3 runs 16 residues. The CDR3 sequence is CASSSGLAGTYNEQFF. The CDR3 DNA reads as TGTGCCAGCAGCTCGGGACTAGCGGGGACTTACAATGAGCAGTTCTTC.

This clonotype was observed a handful of times. V is TRBV7-8 and J is TRBJ1-5; no firm D call. Germline assignment: CDR1 SGHVS and CDR2 FQNEAQ. CDR3 length: 17 residues. The V end lost 2 bases, the J end lost 0 bases, and 14 bases lay between the germline ends. The CDR3 protein is CASSLNIGSYSNQPQHF. CDR3 DNA: TGTGCCAGCAGCTTAAATATCGGCAGCTATAGCAATCAGCCCCAGCATTTT.

Comments on this clonotype: This may arise from a read error, as a much more abundant clone is one base away. J is TRBJ2-3 and V is TRBV12-3 or TRBV12-4; TRBD2 aligns across 9 bases. J was trimmed by 0 bases and V by 7 bases; bases with no gene match: 8. This CDR3 spans 16 amino acids. CDR3 bases: TGTGCCAGCATCTACTCGGGACTAGCAAGCACAGATACGCAGTATTTT. Its protein product is CASIYSGLASTDTQYF.

This clonotype was observed a handful of times. The V and J genes are TRBV7-8 and TRBJ1-3; the D is unclear. V dropped 1 base and J dropped 4 bases, with 14 bases sitting between them. Germline assignment: CDR1 SGHVS and CDR2 FQNEAQ. This CDR3 region has 16 residues. The CDR3 DNA reads as TGTGCCAGCAGCTTAGTCGACGGAGCAGCGGGAAACACCATATATTTT. It codes for CASSLVDGAAGNTIYF.

This clonotype was recorded at least ten times. The chain carries TRBV6-1 and TRBJ2-5, with a tentative D call TRBD2 (5 bases). The CDR3 is 16 residues long. Between the trimmed V and J ends, which lost 5 bases and 2 bases, there was a span of 18 bases. CDR1 and CDR2 (germline): MNHNS, SASEGT. CDR3: CASSFVIRGHQETQYF. In DNA form, the CDR3 reads TGTGCCAGCAGTTTCGTGATACGCGGGCATCAAGAGACCCAGTACTTC.

This clonotype was found many times. The chain is built from TRBV12-3 or TRBV12-4 and TRBJ2-7; 10 nucleotides agree with TRBD2. This CDR3 is built from 14 residues. V was pared by 8 bases and J by 4 bases, with 8 bases of the junction left unmatched. The DNA for the CDR3 is TGTGCCAGCGGGGAGCGGGAGGGCCTGTACGAGCAGTACTTC. Its translation is CASGEREGLYEQYF.

This clonotype was recorded at least ten times. The chain links TRBV7-2 to TRBJ2-6; D gene uncertain. Between the trimmed V and J ends, which lost 2 bases and 0 bases, there was a span of 5 bases. The CDR3 covers 15 residues. The germline V gene encodes CDR1 SGHTA and CDR2 FQGNSA. The CDR3 loop is CASSLPFSGANVLTF. The CDR3 DNA reads TGTGCCAGCAGCTTACCGTTCTCTGGGGCCAACGTCCTGACTTTC.

This clonotype was observed a handful of times. The genes are TRBV7-8 and TRBJ2-1; 7 bases are shared with TRBD2. Germline CDR1 SGHVS, CDR2 FQNEAQ. J lost 2 bases, V lost 5 bases, and 6 bases had no gene match. This CDR3 region has 15 residues. CDR3 amino acids: CASSTRGVAYNEQFF. The CDR3 bases are TGTGCCAGCAGCACCCGGGGGGTAGCCTACAATGAGCAGTTCTTC.

This clonotype was detected many times. The V gene is TRBV28, the J gene TRBJ2-3; 10 bases map to TRBD2. V was pared by 3 bases and J by 2 bases, with 8 bases of the junction left unmatched. The germline CDR1 and CDR2 sequences are MDHEN and SYDVKM. The length of the CDR3 is 17 residues. This chain's CDR3 is CASSLGKREGLTDTQYF. The CDR3 coding sequence is TGTGCCAGCAGTTTGGGGAAGCGGGAGGGCCTCACAGATACGCAGTATTTT.

This clonotype was recorded at least ten times. The V and J genes are TRBV7-2 and TRBJ1-5; no definite D call. The V end was cut by 5 bases, the J end by 2 bases, with 13 bases between. The germline V gene encodes CDR1 SGHTA and CDR2 FQGNSA. The length of the CDR3 is 15 residues. In nucleotides, the CDR3 is TGTGCCAGCAGCCCGGACGGGAGAGGCAATCAGCCCCAGCATTTT. Its protein is CASSPDGRGNQPQHF.

This clonotype was detected many times. The chain employs TRBV20-1 and TRBJ2-7; possible D gene TRBD1, 6 bases. The CDR3 is 13 residues long. Trimming took 5 bases from V and 1 from J, leaving 12 bases between them. The germline V gene encodes CDR1 DFQATT and CDR2 SNEGSKA (reference sequence). The CDR3 sequence is CSAHTGKSYEQYF. The DNA of the CDR3 is TGCAGTGCTCATACAGGGAAGTCCTACGAGCAGTACTTC.